The source of this T cell receptor (beta chain) is a study of OX40 agonist ivuxolimab in advanced cancers. At the level of the study: Intravenous ivuxolimab at 0.01 to 10 mg/kg was given to patients every 2 weeks.

This CDR3 is built from 15 residues. The germline V and J ends were trimmed by 3 bases and 7 bases, with 18 bases remaining between them. Germline loops: CDR1 SGHTA, CDR2 FQGNSA. Clones were sequenced by immunoSEQ multiplex PCR, and TCRdb holds only the in-frame ones, with some missing. The sample has 75,000 to 80,000 clones, approximately 93% seen once. Source: CD4+ or CD8+ T cells sorted from blood, taken in a trial of the OX40 agonist ivuxolimab. This receptor was identified in an adult with an advanced solid tumor such as melanoma, head and neck, liver or kidney cancer. V gene TRBV7-2 combines with J gene TRBJ1-1, with D tentatively TRBD1 (5 bases). The CDR3: CASSLSGRGYGEAFF. As DNA, the CDR3 is TGTGCCAGCAGCTTGAGTGGGAGGGGCTACGGTGAAGCTTTCTTT. The full variable domain, its missing parts supplied by reference TRBV7-2 and TRBJ1-1, is GAGVSQSPSNKVTEKGKDVELRCDPISGHTALYWYRQSLGQGLEFLIYFQGNSAPDKSGLPSDRFSAERTGGSVSTLTIQRTQQEDSAVYLCASSLSGRGYGEAFFGQGTRLTVV.